The clone carrying this T cell receptor (beta chain) was recorded once. As yet, its antigen is unknown. The data are from a study of cytomegalovirus exposure and HLA in healthy donors. Overall study context: In an early release, HLA-typed donors contributed tens of millions of unique TCR sequences. Whole-study results and caveats: Researchers counted around 170 TCR beta chains as cytomegalovirus-associated. At a 0.05 false discovery rate, a later analysis found over 15,000 TCR beta sequences to be associated with HLA alleles.

The primer mix had 60 Vbeta and 13 Jbeta primers. Generated by immunoSEQ multiplex PCR, the TCRdb table keeps only in-frame clones and is missing some. The sample includes 130,000 or so clones, 75% to 80% of them seen just once. This CDR3 comprises 13 residues. V was clipped by 11 bases and J by 4 bases, with 17 bases between them. The germline V gene has CDR1 SNHLY and CDR2 FYNNEI. V usage is TRBV2 and J usage is TRBJ1-2; weak D call: TRBD1 (5 bases). This receptor was obtained from a woman between 55 and 75 years old in good health and CMV-seronegative. Source material: PBMCs. CDR3 residues: CASHGGGLYGYTF. DNA for the CDR3: TGTGCCTCTCACGGGGGAGGCCTCTATGGCTACACCTTC.